These 14 T cell receptor beta chains came from one sample sequenced in a study of T-cell reconstitution after alpha-beta-depleted transplantation in children (TCRdb year 2016). What this sample's treatment or condition label stands for: allogeneic hematopoietic cell transplantation with graft depleted of TCRalphabeta T cells and CD19 B cells. Receptors were amplified or captured by PCR. The sequencing machine was an Illumina HiSeq 2500. TCR libraries were prepared with molecular barcoding, using unique molecular identifiers to normalize TCRbeta repertoire quantification. Through fastp at Q25 and MiXCR, TCRdb rebuilt clones from the public reads, retaining in-frame beta chains. Records with the same CDR3 protein are collapsed into one entry carrying the most frequent genes and DNA. The sample data list hundreds of thousands of distinct CDR3 sequences, and around 16% of these were observed just once. The top ten clonotypes cover around 30% of the sample.

This specimen was PBMCs, mostly from graft donor cells, taken 360 days after TCRalphabeta/CD19-depleted stem cell transplant. These receptors all come from a boy under three years old who had a stem cell transplant for Wiskott-Aldrich syndrome, so the T cells may come from the graft donor.

The sample holds a few counts of this clonotype. V gene TRBV18 combines with J gene TRBJ2-1; 8 bases fit TRBD2. The germline V gene encodes CDR1 KGHSH and CDR2 LQKENI. V lost 4 bases, J lost 4 bases, and 9 bases stayed unmatched. This CDR3 comprises 16 residues. The CDR3, as DNA: TGTGCCAGCTCACGAATCCCGGGACTAGGGTACAATGAGCAGTTCTTC. Translated: CASSRIPGLGYNEQFF.

This rearrangement joins TRBV7-9 to TRBJ2-2; D gene uncertain. Trimming shortened V by 6 bases and J by 7 bases, and 9 bases separated the two germline ends. Germline V gene lookup returns CDR1 SEHNR and CDR2 FQNEAQ (reference sequence). The CDR3 covers 12 residues. The CDR3 nucleotides are TGTGCCAGCAGGTCTGGTATCGGGGAGCTGTTTTTT. Protein sequence: CASRSGIGELFF. The full variable domain, in which reference TRBV7-9 and TRBJ2-2 provide the parts outside the CDR3, is DTGVSQNPRHKITKRGQNVTFRCDPISEHNRLYWYRQTLGQGPEFLTYFQNEAQLEKSRLLSDRFSAERPKGSFSTLEIQRTEQGDSAMYLCASRSGIGELFFGEGSRLTVL.

The rearrangement joins TRBV28 to TRBJ2-7, with 12 bases lining up with TRBD2. The CDR3 runs to 15 residues. The V gene's germline CDR1 is MDHEN and CDR2 SYDVKM. J gave up 5 bases and V 5 bases, and 7 bases lay outside the gene matches. CDR3 amino acids: CASSDASGRAHEQYF. In DNA, the CDR3 is TGTGCCAGCAGTGACGCTAGCGGGAGGGCCCACGAGCAGTACTTC.

This clonotype showed up just a few times. V is TRBV11-2 and J is TRBJ2-2; no reliable D call. Trimming stripped 1 base from V and 7 bases from J, with 7 bases between. Per the germline V gene, CDR1 is SGHAT and CDR2 is FQNNGV. There are 13 residues in the CDR3. The CDR3: CASSLGFFGELFF. CDR3 sequence (DNA): TGTGCCAGCAGCTTAGGGTTTTTCGGGGAGCTGTTTTTT.

This clonotype was counted a few times. The CDR3 spells CASSFKVYEQYF. The CDR3 nucleotides are TGTGCCAGCAGCTTCAAGGTTTACGAGCAGTACTTC. The chain employs TRBV7-9 and TRBJ2-7; D gene ambiguous. The CDR3 sequence is 12 residues long. Germline CDR1 SEHNR, CDR2 FQNEAQ (reference sequence). V was clipped by 3 bases and J by 4 bases, with 7 bases between them.

This clonotype was found a few times. This sequence joins TRBV19 and TRBJ2-1, with D perhaps being TRBD1 or TRBD2 (5 bases each). The V end lost 1 base, the J end lost 8 bases, and 15 bases lay between the germline ends. Germline V lookup: CDR1 LNHDA, CDR2 SQIVND (reference sequence). There are 15 residues in the CDR3. CDR3 residues: CASSIAGTIYYEQFF. The CDR3 DNA is TGTGCCAGTAGTATAGCCGGGACCATTTACTATGAGCAGTTCTTC.

The chain is built from TRBV24-1 and TRBJ2-2, with D tentatively TRBD2 (6 bases). The germline V and J ends were trimmed by 6 bases and 3 bases, with 13 bases remaining between them. The CDR3 runs to 15 residues. Per germline, CDR1 KGHDR and CDR2 SFDVKD. This CDR3 is CATSHAGLYTGELFF. CDR3 DNA: TGTGCCACCAGTCACGCGGGGCTTTACACCGGGGAGCTGTTTTTT.

This clonotype was recorded many times. The chain carries TRBV27 and TRBJ2-1, with TRBD2 identical over 7 bases. After removal of 5 bases from V and 2 bases from J, the junction contained 6 bases not matched to a gene. The length of the CDR3 is 15 residues. Germline lookup yields CDR1 MNHEY and CDR2 SMNVEV (reference sequence). CDR3 region: CASSLKRGAYNEQFF. CDR3 coding DNA: TGTGCCAGCAGTCTCAAGCGGGGCGCCTACAATGAGCAGTTCTTC.

Only a few counts were recorded for this clonotype. The chain combines TRBV24-1 with TRBJ2-1; 8 bases fit TRBD2. The CDR3 covers 16 residues. The trim removed 1 base at V and 4 bases at J, leaving 5 bases unmatched. Germline CDR1 and CDR2: KGHDR and SFDVKD. CDR3 region: CATSDLAGDSYNEQFF. As DNA, the CDR3 is TGTGCCACCAGTGATTTAGCGGGAGATTCTTACAATGAGCAGTTCTTC.

A few counts support this clonotype. This chain links TRBV7-9 with TRBJ2-7, with D maybe TRBD1 (6 bases). The CDR3 extends over 15 amino acids. The germline V and J ends were trimmed by 5 bases and 3 bases, with 17 bases remaining between them. Looked up from germline, CDR1 is SEHNR and CDR2 is FQNEAQ (reference sequence). The CDR3 coding sequence is TGTGCCAGCAGCCCAGGCAGGGGCTTAAGCTACGAGCAGTACTTC. Translation: CASSPGRGLSYEQYF.

In this sample, this clonotype turned up a few times. The CDR3 nucleotides read TGTGCCAGCAGCTCCGGGGTAGCGGGGGGCGACTACACCGGGGAGCTGTTTTTT. It codes for CASSSGVAGGDYTGELFF. The chain carries TRBV7-8 and TRBJ2-2; 10 bases map to TRBD2. The CDR3 contains 18 residues. The V gene end was trimmed by 4 bases and the J gene end by 3 bases; junction bases not matched to a gene: 11. Germline loops: CDR1 SGHVS, CDR2 FQNEAQ.

This clonotype was observed a handful of times. CDR3 amino acids: CASSLGDVFKSNEQYF. CDR3 DNA sequence: TGTGCCAGCTCACTTGGGGACGTATTCAAAAGCAACGAGCAGTACTTC. This chain connects TRBV18 to TRBJ2-7; D could derive from TRBD1 or TRBD2 (5 bases each). Germline V lookup: CDR1 KGHSH, CDR2 LQKENI. The CDR3 is 16 amino acids. V gave up 4 bases and J gave up 5 bases, with 21 bases separating them. Filled out from reference TRBV18 and TRBJ2-7, the complete variable domain reads NAGVMQNPRHLVRRRGQEARLRCSPMKGHSHVYWYRQLPEEGLKFMVYLQKENIIDESGMPKERFSAEFPKEGPSILRIQQVVRGDSAAYFCASSLGDVFKSNEQYFGPGTRLTVT.

This clonotype was recorded a few times. V usage is TRBV29-1 and J usage is TRBJ2-1; a possible D gene is TRBD2 (6 bases). Per the germline V gene, CDR1 is SQVTM and CDR2 is ANQGSEA. This CDR3 comprises 14 residues. V dropped 7 bases and J dropped 0 bases, with 13 bases sitting between them. CDR3 nucleotide sequence: TGCAGCGCAAGGGACTTCCTCTCCTACAATGAGCAGTTCTTC. Translated: CSARDFLSYNEQFF.

This clonotype was found many times. V is TRBV11-2 and J is TRBJ2-2; 11 bases align to TRBD1. The CDR3 runs 16 residues. Germline V lookup: CDR1 SGHAT, CDR2 FQNNGV. V lost 4 bases to trimming and J lost 3 bases; unmatched junction nucleotides: 4. Written as DNA, the CDR3 is TGTGCCAGCAGCTCTTGGACAGGGGGCGACACCGGGGAGCTGTTTTTT. Protein product: CASSSWTGGDTGELFF.